This T cell receptor beta chain was identified in a study of OX40 agonist ivuxolimab in advanced cancers. At the level of the study: Patients were 82.7% male with ages roughly 20 to 90, mean about 60. Study-level results: Clonal expansion was among the lowest in partial responders at 0.1-3.0 mg/kg, especially CD8+.

The germline CDR1 and CDR2 sequences are WSHSY and SAAADI. The CDR3 has 13 residues. V gave up 0 bases and J gave up 3 bases, with 6 bases separating them. In this sample, this clone turned up once. Its antigen is unknown. Other nucleotide sequences in the sample specify the same CDR3. Sequencing was performed with immunoSEQ multiplex PCR; in TCRdb, only in-frame clones are kept and a portion is missing. The profile shows approximately 90,000 clones, roughly nine tenths of them singletons. The source material was CD4+ or CD8+ T cells sorted from blood, sampled in a trial of the OX40 agonist ivuxolimab. The chain carries TRBV10-2 and TRBJ2-7; D remains ambiguous. This receptor was taken from an adult with an advanced solid tumor such as melanoma, head and neck, liver or kidney cancer. CDR3 sequence: CASSESFSYEQYF. The CDR3 nucleotides are TGCGCCAGCAGTGAGTCGTTCAGCTACGAGCAGTACTTC.